This T cell receptor beta chain came from a study of T cells after yellow fever vaccination. 5'RACE template switching produced TCR cDNA carrying a universal primer site and UMIs. TCRdb passed the 5' RACE reads through MiXCR, listing each CDR3 protein once. Seen here are about 99,000 distinct CDR3 sequences, about 6% observed once, and the top ten hold about two fifths. The CDR3 runs 14 residues. The ends were cut back, 2 bases at V and 5 bases at J, with 13 bases in the middle. CDR1 is MDHEN and CDR2 is SYDVKM in the germline V gene. This clonotype turned up a few times. This chain connects TRBV28 to TRBJ2-7; maybe TRBD2 (6 bases). The specimen was CD8+ T cells sorted from PBMCs, collected 10 days after the yellow fever booster vaccination. The sequence came from a man between 18 and 35 years old who received the YFV17D yellow fever vaccine. The CDR3 nucleotides are TGTGCCAGCAGTTTAACCGGGACTTCCGACGAGCAGTACGTC. Its translation: CASSLTGTSDEQYV.